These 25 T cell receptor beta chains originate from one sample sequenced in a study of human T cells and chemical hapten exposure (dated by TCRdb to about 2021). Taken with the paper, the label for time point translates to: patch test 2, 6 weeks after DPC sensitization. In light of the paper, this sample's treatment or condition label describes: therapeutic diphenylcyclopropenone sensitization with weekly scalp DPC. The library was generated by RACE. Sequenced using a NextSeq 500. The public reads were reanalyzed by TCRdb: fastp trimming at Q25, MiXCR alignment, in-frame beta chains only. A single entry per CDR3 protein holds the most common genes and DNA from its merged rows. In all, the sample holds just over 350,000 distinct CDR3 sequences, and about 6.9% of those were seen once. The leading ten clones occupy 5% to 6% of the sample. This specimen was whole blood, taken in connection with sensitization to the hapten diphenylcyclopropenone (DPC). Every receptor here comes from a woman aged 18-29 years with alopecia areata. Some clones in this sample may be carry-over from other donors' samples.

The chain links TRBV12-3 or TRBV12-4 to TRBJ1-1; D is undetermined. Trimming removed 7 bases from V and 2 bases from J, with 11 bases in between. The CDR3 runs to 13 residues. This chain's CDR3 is CASTVRPNTEAFF. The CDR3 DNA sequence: TGTGCCAGCACCGTCAGGCCCAACACTGAAGCTTTCTTT.

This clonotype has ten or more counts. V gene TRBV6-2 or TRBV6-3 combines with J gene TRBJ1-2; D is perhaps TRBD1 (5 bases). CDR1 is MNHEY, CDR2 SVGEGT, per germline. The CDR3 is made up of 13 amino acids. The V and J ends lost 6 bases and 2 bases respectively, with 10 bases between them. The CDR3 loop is CASRADTNYGYTF. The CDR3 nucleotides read TGTGCCAGCAGAGCGGACACGAACTATGGCTACACCTTC.

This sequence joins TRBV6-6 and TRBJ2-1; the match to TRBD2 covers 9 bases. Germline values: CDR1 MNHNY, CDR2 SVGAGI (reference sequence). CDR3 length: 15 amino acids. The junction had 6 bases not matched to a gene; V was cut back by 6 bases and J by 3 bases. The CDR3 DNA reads TGTGCCAGCAGAGAGATTAGCGGGGGCTACAATGAGCAGTTCTTC. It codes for CASREISGGYNEQFF.

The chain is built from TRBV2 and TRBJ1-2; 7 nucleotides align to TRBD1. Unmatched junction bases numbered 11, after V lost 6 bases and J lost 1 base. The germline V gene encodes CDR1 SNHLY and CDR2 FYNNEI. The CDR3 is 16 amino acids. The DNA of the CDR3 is TGTGCCAGCAGGGGAGACTACGGGACAGTTAACTATGGCTACACCTTC. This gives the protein CASRGDYGTVNYGYTF.

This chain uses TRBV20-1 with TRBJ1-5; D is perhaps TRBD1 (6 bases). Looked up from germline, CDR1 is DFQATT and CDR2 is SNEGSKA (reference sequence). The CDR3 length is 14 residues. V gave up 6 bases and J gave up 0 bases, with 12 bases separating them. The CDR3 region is CSAGGTYSNQPQHF. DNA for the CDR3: TGCAGTGCGGGAGGGACATATAGCAATCAGCCCCAGCATTTT.

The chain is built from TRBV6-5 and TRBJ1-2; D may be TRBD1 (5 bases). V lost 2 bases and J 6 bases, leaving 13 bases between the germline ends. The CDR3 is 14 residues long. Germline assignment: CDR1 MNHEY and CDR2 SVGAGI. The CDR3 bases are TGTGCCAGCAGTTACGAGGGGTTCTCCCATGGCTACACCTTC. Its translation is CASSYEGFSHGYTF.

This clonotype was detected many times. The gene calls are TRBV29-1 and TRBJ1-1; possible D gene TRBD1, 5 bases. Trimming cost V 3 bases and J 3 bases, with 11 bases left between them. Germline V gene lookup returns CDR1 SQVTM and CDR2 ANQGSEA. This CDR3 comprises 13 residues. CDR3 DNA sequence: TGCAGCGTTGAGGGGGAGTGGGACACTGAAGCTTTCTTT. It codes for CSVEGEWDTEAFF.

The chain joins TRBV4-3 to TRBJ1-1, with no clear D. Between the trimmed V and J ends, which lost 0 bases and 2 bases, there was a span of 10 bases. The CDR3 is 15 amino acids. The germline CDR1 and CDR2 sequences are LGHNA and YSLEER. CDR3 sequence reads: CASSQDKPGNTEAFF. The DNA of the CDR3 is TGCGCCAGCAGCCAAGATAAACCGGGAAACACTGAAGCTTTCTTT.

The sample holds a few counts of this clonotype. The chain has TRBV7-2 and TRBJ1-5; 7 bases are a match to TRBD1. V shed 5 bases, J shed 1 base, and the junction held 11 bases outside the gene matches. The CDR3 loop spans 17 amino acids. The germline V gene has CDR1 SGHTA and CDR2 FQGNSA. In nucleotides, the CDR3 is TGTGCCAGCAGCCCTGGCCAAGGGGGCTGGAGCAATCAGCCCCAGCATTTT. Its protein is CASSPGQGGWSNQPQHF.

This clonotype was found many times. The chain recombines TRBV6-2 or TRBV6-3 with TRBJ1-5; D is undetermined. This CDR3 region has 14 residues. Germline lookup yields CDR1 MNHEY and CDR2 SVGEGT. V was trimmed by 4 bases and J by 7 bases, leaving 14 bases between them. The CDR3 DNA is TGTGCCAGCAGTTCCACGGACGGAGCCCAGCCCCAGCATTTT. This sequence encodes CASSSTDGAQPQHF.

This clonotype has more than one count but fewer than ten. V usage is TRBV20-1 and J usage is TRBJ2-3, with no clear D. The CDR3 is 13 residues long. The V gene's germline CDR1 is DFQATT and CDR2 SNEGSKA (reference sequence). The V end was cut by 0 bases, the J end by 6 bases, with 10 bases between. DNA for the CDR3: TGCAGTGCTAGAGATACCCGGTCCGATACGCAGTATTTT. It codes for CSARDTRSDTQYF.

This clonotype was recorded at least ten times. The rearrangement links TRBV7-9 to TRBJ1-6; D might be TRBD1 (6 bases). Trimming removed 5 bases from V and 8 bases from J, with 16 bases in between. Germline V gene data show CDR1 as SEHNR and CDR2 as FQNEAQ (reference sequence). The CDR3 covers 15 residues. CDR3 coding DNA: TGTGCCAGCAGCCCCAGGGGAGGGGCCCATTCACCCCTCCACTTT. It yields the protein CASSPRGGAHSPLHF.

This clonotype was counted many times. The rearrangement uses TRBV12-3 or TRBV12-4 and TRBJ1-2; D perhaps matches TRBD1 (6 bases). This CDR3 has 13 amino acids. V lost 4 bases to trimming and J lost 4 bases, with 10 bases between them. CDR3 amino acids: CASSSDSTYGYTF. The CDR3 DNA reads TGTGCCAGCAGTTCGGACAGCACCTATGGCTACACCTTC.

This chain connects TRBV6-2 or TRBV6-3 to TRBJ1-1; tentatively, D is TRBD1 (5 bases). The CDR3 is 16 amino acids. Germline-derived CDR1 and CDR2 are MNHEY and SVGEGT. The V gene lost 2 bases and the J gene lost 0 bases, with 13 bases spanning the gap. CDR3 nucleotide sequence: TGTGCCAGCAGTTACGGAGGGGACGGTGTGAACACTGAAGCTTTCTTT. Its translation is CASSYGGDGVNTEAFF.

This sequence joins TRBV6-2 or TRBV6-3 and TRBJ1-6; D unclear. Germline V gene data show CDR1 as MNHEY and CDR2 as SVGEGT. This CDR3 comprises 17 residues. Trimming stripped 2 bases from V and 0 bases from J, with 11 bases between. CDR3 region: CASSYAPAYSYNSPLHF. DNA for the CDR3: TGTGCCAGCAGTTACGCGCCAGCTTACTCCTATAATTCACCCCTCCACTTT.

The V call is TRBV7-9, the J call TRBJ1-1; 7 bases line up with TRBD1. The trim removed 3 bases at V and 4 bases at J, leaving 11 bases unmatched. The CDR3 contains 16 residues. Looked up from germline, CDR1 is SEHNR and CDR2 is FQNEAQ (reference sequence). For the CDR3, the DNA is TGTGCCAGCAGCTTGGGGCCAGACAGGGCTGGCACTGAAGCTTTCTTT. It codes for CASSLGPDRAGTEAFF.

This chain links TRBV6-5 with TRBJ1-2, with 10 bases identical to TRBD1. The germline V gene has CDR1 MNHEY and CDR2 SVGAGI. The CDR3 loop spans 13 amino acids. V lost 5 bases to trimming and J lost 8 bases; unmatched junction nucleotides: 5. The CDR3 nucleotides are TGTGCCAGCAGTCGGACAGGGGGTCGCGGCTACACCTTC. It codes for CASSRTGGRGYTF.

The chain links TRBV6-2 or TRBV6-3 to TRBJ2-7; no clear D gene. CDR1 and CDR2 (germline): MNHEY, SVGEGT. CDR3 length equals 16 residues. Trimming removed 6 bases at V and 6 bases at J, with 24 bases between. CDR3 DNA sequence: TGTGCCAGCAGGTACCGTATGGGGTACAAGGAGTCCGAGCAGTACTTC. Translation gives CASRYRMGYKESEQYF.

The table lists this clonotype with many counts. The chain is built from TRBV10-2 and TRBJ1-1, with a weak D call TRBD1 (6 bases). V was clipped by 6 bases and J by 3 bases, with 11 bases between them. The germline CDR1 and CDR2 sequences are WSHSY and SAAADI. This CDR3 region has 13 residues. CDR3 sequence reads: CASSAGVDTEAFF. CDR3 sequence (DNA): TGCGCCAGCAGCGCAGGGGTCGACACTGAAGCTTTCTTT.

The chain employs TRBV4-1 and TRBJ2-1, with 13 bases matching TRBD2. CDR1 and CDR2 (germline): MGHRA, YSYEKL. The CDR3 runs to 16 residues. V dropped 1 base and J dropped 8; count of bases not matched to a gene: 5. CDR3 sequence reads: CASSQGGTSGVHEQFF. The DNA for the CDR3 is TGCGCCAGCAGCCAAGGGGGGACTAGCGGGGTCCATGAGCAGTTCTTC.

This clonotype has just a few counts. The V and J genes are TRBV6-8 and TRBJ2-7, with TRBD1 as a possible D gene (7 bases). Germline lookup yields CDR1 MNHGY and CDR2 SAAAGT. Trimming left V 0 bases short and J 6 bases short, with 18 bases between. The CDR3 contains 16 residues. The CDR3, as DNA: TGTGCCAGCAGTTACTCAGAACAGGGGAGGCAGGGCGAGCAGTACTTC. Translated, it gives CASSYSEQGRQGEQYF.

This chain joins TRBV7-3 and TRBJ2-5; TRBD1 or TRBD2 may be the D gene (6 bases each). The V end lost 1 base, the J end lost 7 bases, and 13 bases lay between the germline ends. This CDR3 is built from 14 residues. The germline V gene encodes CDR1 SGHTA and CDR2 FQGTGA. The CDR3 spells CASSLNPGAVTQYF. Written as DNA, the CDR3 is TGTGCCAGCAGCTTAAATCCGGGGGCCGTGACCCAGTACTTC.

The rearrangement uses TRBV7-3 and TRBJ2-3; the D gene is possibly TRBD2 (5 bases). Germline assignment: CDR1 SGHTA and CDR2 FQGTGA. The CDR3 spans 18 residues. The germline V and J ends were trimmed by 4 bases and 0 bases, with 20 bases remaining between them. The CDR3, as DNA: TGTGCCAGCAGCTCTTATCTCGACGGAGGTGTTAGCACAGATACGCAGTATTTT. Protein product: CASSSYLDGGVSTDTQYF.

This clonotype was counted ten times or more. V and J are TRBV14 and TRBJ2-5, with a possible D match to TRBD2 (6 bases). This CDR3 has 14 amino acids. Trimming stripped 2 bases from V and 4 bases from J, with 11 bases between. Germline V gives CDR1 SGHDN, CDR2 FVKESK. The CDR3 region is CASSQRGGGETQYF. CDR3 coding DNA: TGTGCCAGCAGCCAACGGGGAGGCGGAGAGACCCAGTACTTC.

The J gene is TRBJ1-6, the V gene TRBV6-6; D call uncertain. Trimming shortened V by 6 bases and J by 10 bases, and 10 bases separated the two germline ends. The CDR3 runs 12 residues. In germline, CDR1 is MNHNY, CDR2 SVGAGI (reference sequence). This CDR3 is CASSQARSPLHF. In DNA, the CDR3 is TGTGCCAGCAGCCAGGCACGGTCACCCCTCCACTTT.